The 5 T cell receptor beta chains below come from one sample, sequenced in a study of cytomegalovirus exposure and HLA in healthy donors. 13 Jbeta primers and 60 Vbeta primers were used for the PCR. Measured with immunoSEQ multiplex PCR; TCRdb has only the in-frame clones, and not every one. Its table lists 150,000 to 250,000 clones. Sequencing used PBMCs. The origin of the receptors is a boy between 5 and 17 years old in good health and CMV-seronegative.

The chain employs TRBV5-1 and TRBJ2-7, with 7 bases matching TRBD2. Germline V lookup: CDR1 SGHRS, CDR2 YFSETQ. The CDR3 length is 16 residues. After removal of 6 bases from V and 0 bases from J, the junction contained 12 bases not matched to a gene. Here the CDR3 DNA reads TGCGCCAGCACAACGGGAGGAGGGGACCCCTCCTACGAGCAGTACTTC. Protein: CASTTGGGDPSYEQYF.

This rearrangement joins TRBV7-3 to TRBJ1-1; D may be TRBD1 (5 bases). Deletions cut 5 bases from V and 5 bases from J, with 21 bases between. Germline CDR1 is SGHTA and CDR2 is FQGTGA. This CDR3 is built from 16 residues. Here the CDR3 DNA reads TGTGCCAGCAGCCCCTCCAGGGTTCGTAGTGGAACTGAAGCTTTCTTT. It codes for CASSPSRVRSGTEAFF. Complete variable domain (other parts from reference TRBV7-3 and TRBJ1-1): GAGVSQTPSNKVTEKGKYVELRCDPISGHTALYWYRQSLGQGPEFLIYFQGTGAADDSGLPNDRFFAVRPEGSVSTLKIQRTERGDSAVYLCASSPSRVRSGTEAFFGQGTRLTVV.

The chain links TRBV5-1 to TRBJ2-5, with D possibly matching TRBD1 (5 bases). Trimming cost V 0 bases and J 5 bases, with 14 bases left between them. The CDR3 runs to 15 residues. CDR1 is SGHRS and CDR2 is YFSETQ in the germline V gene. The CDR3 DNA reads as TGCGCCAGCAGCTTGGAGGCAGGGAAGGGGGAGACCCAGTACTTC. This translates into CASSLEAGKGETQYF.

The chain employs TRBV4-1 and TRBJ2-7, with D perhaps TRBD1 (5 bases). The CDR3 loop spans 16 amino acids. Between the trimmed V and J ends, which lost 3 bases and 2 bases, there was a span of 17 bases. CDR1 MGHRA and CDR2 YSYEKL come from the germline V gene. CDR3: CASSHPKGQATYEQYF. The DNA for the CDR3 is TGCGCCAGCAGCCACCCGAAGGGGCAGGCGACCTACGAGCAGTACTTC.

The rearrangement joins TRBV27 to TRBJ1-2, with TRBD1 matching over 7 bases. The CDR3 runs 15 residues. From germline, CDR1 is MNHEY and CDR2 SMNVEV (reference sequence). Trimming took 5 bases from V and 8 from J; bases not matched to a gene: 14. CDR3 DNA: TGTGCCAGCAGTCCTAGACAGGGCAATCCCGAGGGCTACACCTTC. Translated, it gives CASSPRQGNPEGYTF.